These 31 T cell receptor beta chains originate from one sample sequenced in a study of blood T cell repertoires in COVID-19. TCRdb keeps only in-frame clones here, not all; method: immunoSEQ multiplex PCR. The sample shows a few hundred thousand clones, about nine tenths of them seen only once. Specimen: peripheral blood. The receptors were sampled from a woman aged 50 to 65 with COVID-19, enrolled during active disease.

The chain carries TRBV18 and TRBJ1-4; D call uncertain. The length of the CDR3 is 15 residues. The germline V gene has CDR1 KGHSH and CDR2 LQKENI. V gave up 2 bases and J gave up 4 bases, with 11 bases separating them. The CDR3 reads CASSPEALFNEKLFF. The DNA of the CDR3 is TGTGCCAGCTCACCAGAGGCCCTATTTAATGAAAAACTGTTTTTT.

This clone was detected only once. Written as DNA, the CDR3 is TGTGCCAGCAGCCGAAACAGGGGGCGGGAGACCCAGTACTTC. The encoded protein is CASSRNRGRETQYF. The J gene is TRBJ2-5, the V gene TRBV11-2, with 9 bases aligning to TRBD1. Germline V gene sequence: CDR1 SGHAT, CDR2 FQNNGV. The CDR3 is 14 amino acids. V dropped 5 bases and J dropped 5; count of bases not matched to a gene: 6.

The CDR3 DNA follows: TGTGCCAGCAGCCCACTGACTAGCGCGGGCGAGCAGTACTTC. Protein product: CASSPLTSAGEQYF. This chain uses TRBV11-2 with TRBJ2-7; 8 nucleotides align to TRBD2. There are 14 residues in the CDR3. J was trimmed by 6 bases and V by 5 bases; bases with no gene match: 9. Germline CDR1 and CDR2: SGHAT and FQNNGV.

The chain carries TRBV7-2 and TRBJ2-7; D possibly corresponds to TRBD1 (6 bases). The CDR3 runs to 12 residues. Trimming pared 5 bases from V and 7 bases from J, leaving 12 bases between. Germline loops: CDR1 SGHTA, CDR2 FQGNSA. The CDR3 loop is CASSIPQGEQYF. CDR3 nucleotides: TGTGCCAGCAGCATCCCTCAGGGGGAGCAGTACTTC.

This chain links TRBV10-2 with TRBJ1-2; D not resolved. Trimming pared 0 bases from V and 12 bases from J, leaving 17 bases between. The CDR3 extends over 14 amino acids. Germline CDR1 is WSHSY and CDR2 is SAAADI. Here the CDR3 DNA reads TGCGCCAGCAGTGAGTCGACTCTAACGGGTGGAGACACCTTC. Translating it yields CASSESTLTGGDTF.

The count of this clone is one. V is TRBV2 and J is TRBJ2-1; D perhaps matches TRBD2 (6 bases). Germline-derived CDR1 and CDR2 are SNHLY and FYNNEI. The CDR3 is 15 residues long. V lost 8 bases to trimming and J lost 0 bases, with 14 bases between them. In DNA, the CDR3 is TGTGCCAGCCGAAGGGACTCAAGCTCCTACAATGAGCAGTTCTTC. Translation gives CASRRDSSSYNEQFF. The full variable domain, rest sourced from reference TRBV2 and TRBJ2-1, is EPEVTQTPSHQVTQMGQEVILRCVPISNHLYFYWYRQILGQKVEFLVSFYNNEISEKSEIFDDQFSVERPDGSNFTLKIRSTKLEDSAMYFCASRRDSSSYNEQFFGPGTRLTVL.

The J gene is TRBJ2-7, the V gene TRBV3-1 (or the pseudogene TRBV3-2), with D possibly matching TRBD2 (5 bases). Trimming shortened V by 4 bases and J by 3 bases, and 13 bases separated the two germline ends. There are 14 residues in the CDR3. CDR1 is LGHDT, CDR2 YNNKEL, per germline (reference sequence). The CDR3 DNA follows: TGTGCCAGCAGCCTTCCGGGATCTCACTACGAGCAGTACTTC. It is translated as CASSLPGSHYEQYF.

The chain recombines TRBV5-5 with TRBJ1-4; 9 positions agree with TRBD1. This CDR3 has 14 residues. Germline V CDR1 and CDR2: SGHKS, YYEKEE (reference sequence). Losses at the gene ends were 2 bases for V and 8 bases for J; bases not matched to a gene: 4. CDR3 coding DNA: TGTGCCAGCAGCTTTGGACAGGGGAGGGAAAAACTGTTTTTT. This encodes CASSFGQGREKLFF.

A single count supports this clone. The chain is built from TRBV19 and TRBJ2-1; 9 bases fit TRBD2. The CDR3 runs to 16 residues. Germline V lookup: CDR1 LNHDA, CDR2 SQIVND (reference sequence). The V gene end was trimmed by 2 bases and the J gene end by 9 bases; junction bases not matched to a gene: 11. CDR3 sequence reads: CASSIMTGAGGREQFF. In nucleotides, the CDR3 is TGTGCCAGTAGTATAATGACAGGAGCGGGAGGCCGTGAGCAGTTCTTC.

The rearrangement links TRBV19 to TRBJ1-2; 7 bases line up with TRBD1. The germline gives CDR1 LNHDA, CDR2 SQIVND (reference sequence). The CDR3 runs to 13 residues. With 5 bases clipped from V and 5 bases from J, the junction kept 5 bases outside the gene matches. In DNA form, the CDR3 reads TGTGCCAGTAGTTCCGGGACAGTATATGGCTACACCTTC. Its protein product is CASSSGTVYGYTF.

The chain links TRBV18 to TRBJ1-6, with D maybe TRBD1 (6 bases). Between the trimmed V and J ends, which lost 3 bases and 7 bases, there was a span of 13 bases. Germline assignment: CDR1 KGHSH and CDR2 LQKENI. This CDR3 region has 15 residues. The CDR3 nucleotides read TGTGCCAGCTCACCTCGAGACAGGAACAATTCACCCCTCCACTTT. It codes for CASSPRDRNNSPLHF. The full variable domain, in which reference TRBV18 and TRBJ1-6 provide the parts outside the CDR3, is NAGVMQNPRHLVRRRGQEARLRCSPMKGHSHVYWYRQLPEEGLKFMVYLQKENIIDESGMPKERFSAEFPKEGPSILRIQQVVRGDSAAYFCASSPRDRNNSPLHFGNGTRLTVT.

The CDR3 DNA follows: TGTGCCAGCAGTTCACCCGAGGGAGTTAATTCACCCCTCCACTTT. It codes for CASSSPEGVNSPLHF. The chain has TRBV6-6 and TRBJ1-6; D ambiguous. V was shortened by 4 bases and J by 6 bases, with 13 bases between the two germline ends. The CDR3 contains 15 residues. In germline, CDR1 is MNHNY, CDR2 SVGAGI (reference sequence).

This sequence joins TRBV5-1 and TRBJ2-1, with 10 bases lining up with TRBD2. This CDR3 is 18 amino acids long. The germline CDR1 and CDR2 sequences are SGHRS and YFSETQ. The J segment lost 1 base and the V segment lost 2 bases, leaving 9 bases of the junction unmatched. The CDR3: CASSLPLAGSGSYNEQFF. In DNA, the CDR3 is TGCGCCAGCAGCTTACCACTAGCGGGGAGCGGGTCCTACAATGAGCAGTTCTTC.

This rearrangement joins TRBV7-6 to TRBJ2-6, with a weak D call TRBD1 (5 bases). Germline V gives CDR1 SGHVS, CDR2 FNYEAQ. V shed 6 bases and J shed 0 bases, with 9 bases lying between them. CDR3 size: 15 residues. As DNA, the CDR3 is TGTGCCAGCAGAGAAGGGGACTCTGGGGCCAACGTCCTGACTTTC. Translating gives CASREGDSGANVLTF.

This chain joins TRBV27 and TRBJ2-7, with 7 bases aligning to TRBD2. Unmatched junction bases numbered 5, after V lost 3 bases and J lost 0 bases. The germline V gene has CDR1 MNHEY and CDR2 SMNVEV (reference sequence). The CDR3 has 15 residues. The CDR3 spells CASSLRGNPSYEQYF. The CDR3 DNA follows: TGTGCCAGCAGTTTGCGGGGGAACCCCTCCTACGAGCAGTACTTC.

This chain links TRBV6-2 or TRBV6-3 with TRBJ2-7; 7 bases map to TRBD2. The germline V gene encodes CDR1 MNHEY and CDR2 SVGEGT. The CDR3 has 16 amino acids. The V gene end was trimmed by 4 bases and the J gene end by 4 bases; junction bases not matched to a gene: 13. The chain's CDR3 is CASSSSDGGSLYEQYF. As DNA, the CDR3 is TGTGCCAGCAGTTCTAGCGACGGCGGGAGTTTGTACGAGCAGTACTTC.

The CDR3 sequence: CASSSDSLGGNTIYF. The CDR3 region has the DNA TGTGCCAGCAGCTCGGACAGTCTCGGGGGAAACACCATATATTTT. This chain uses TRBV5-6 with TRBJ1-3; possible D gene TRBD1, 6 bases. From germline, CDR1 is SGHDT and CDR2 YYEEEE. The V and J ends lost 3 bases and 4 bases respectively, with 14 bases between them. The CDR3 is 15 residues long.

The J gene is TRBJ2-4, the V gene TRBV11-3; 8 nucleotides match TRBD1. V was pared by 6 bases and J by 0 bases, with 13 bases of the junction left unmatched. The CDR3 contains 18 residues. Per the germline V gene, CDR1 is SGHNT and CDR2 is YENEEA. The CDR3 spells CASSIGQGAPRAKNIQYF. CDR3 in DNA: TGTGCCAGCAGTATCGGGCAGGGGGCCCCTCGAGCCAAAAACATTCAGTACTTC.

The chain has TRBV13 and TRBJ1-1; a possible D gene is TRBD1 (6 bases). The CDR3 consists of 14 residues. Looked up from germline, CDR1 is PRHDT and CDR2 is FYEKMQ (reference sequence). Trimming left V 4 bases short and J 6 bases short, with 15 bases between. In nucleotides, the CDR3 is TGTGCCAGCAGCTCCAGGGCTGGGGGCCCTGAAGCTTTCTTT. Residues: CASSSRAGGPEAFF.

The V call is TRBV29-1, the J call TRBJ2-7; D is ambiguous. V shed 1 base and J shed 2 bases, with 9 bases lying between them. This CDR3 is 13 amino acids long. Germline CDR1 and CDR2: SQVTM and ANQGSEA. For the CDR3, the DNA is TGCAGCGTTGAAGGACGGAGTACCTACGAGCAGTACTTC. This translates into CSVEGRSTYEQYF.

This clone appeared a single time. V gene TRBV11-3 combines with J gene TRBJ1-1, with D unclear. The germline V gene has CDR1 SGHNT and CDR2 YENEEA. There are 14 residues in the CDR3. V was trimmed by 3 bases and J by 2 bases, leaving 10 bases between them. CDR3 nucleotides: TGTGCCAGCAGCTTCCGACGGGGAAACACTGAAGCTTTCTTT. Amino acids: CASSFRRGNTEAFF.

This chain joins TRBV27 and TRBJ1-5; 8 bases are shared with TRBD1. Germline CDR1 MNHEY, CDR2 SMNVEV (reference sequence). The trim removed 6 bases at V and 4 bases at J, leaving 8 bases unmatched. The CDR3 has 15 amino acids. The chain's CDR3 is CASSSRTGYNQPQHF. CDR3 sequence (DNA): TGTGCCAGCAGCTCCCGGACAGGGTATAATCAGCCCCAGCATTTT.

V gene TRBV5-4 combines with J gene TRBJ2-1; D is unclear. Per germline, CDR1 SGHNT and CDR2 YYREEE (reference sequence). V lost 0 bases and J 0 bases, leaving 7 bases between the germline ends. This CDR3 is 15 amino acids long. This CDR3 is CASSLAASSYNEQFF. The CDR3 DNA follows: TGTGCCAGCAGCTTGGCGGCTAGCTCCTACAATGAGCAGTTCTTC. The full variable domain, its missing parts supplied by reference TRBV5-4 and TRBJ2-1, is ETGVTQSPTHLIKTRGQQVTLRCSSQSGHNTVSWYQQALGQGPQFIFQYYREEENGRGNFPPRFSGLQFPNYSSELNVNALELDDSALYLCASSLAASSYNEQFFGPGTRLTVL.

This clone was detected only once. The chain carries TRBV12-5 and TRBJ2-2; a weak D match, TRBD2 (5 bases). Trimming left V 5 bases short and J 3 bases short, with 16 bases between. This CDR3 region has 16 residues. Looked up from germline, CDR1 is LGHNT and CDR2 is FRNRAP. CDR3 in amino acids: CASGPTWERHTGELFF. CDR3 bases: TGTGCTAGTGGTCCGACCTGGGAGCGACACACCGGGGAGCTGTTTTTT.

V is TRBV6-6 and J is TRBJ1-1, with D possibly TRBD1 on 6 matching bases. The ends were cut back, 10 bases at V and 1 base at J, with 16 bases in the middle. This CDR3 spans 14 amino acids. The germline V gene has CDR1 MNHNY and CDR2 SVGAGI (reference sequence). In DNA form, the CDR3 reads TGTGCCACCACTAGATCGGGACAGAACACTGAAGCTTTCTTT. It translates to CATTRSGQNTEAFF.

The chain's CDR3 is CAWSLTGTGHGNTIYF. CDR3 nucleotides: TGTGCCTGGAGTCTCACCGGAACAGGTCATGGAAACACCATATATTTT. The chain links TRBV30 to TRBJ1-3, with D possibly being TRBD1 (5 bases). With 2 bases removed from V and 3 bases from J, the gap between germline ends came to 17 bases. This CDR3 contains 16 residues. From germline, CDR1 is GTSNPN and CDR2 SVGIG (reference sequence).

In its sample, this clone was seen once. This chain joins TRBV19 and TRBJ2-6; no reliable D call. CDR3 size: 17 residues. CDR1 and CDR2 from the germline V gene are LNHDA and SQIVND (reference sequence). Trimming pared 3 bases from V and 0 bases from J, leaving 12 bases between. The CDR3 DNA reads TGTGCCAGTAGTATCGCGCAAATTCTCTCTGGGGCCAACGTCCTGACTTTC. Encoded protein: CASSIAQILSGANVLTF.

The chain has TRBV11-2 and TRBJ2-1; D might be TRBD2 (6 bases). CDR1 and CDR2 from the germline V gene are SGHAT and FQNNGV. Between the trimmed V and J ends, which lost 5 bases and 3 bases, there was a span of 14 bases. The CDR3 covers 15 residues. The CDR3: CASSAPWTNYNEQFF. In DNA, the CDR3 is TGTGCCAGCAGCGCACCCTGGACTAACTACAATGAGCAGTTCTTC.

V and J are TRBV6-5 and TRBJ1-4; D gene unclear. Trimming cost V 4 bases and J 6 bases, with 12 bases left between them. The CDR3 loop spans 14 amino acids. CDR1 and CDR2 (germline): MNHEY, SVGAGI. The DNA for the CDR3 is TGTGCCAGCAGTTTAAGAGGGCACTATGAAAAACTGTTTTTT. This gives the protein CASSLRGHYEKLFF.

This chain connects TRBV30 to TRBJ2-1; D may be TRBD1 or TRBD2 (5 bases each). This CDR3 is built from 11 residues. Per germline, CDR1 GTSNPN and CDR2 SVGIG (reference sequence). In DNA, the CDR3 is TGTGCATGGGGGTTAGAAAATGAGCAGTTCTTC. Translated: CAWGLENEQFF.

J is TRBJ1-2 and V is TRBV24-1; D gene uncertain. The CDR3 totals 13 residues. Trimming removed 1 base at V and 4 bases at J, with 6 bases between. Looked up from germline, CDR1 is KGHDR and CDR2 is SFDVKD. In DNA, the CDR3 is TGTGCCACCAGTGATTTACACAGCTATGGCTACACCTTC. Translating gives CATSDLHSYGYTF.